Listed here are 8 T cell receptor beta chains from one sample, sequenced in a study of Ad26.COV2.S vaccination and SARS-CoV-2 variants. The repertoire was sequenced with immunoSEQ multiplex PCR; TCRdb's copy has only in-frame clones and lacks some. The sample includes 300,000 to 350,000 clones, 85% to 90% of them seen just once. Treatment specified: some 20 received Ad26.COV2.S at low or high dose, single or two shots; about 5 received placebo; per-sample allocation not given. The samples date from day 63 after the first vaccine or placebo injection. The sequencing here drew on peripheral blood, taken in a trial of Ad26.COV2.S vaccine versus placebo. The source of these receptors is a person aged 18-65 years who received the Ad26.COV2.S COVID-19 vaccine or a placebo.

This chain links TRBV2 with TRBJ1-2; 9 nucleotides line up with TRBD1. The CDR3 is 14 residues long. V lost 3 bases to trimming and J lost 6 bases; unmatched junction nucleotides: 5. In germline, CDR1 is SNHLY, CDR2 FYNNEI. The CDR3, as DNA: TGTGCCAGCAGTGATCGGACAGGGGTCGATGGCTACACCTTC. Protein: CASSDRTGVDGYTF.

V is TRBV2 and J is TRBJ1-5; D gene unclear. Trimming removed 2 bases at V and 2 bases at J, with 4 bases between. Looked up from germline, CDR1 is SNHLY and CDR2 is FYNNEI. CDR3 length equals 13 residues. In nucleotides, the CDR3 is TGTGCCAGCAGTGAACAGGGCAATCAGCCCCAGCATTTT. Protein product: CASSEQGNQPQHF.

About this clone itself: This same CDR3 is encoded by further DNA sequences in the sample. The J gene is TRBJ2-1, the V gene TRBV11-2, with D perhaps TRBD1 or TRBD2 (6 bases each). The CDR3 spans 16 residues. Germline CDR1 is SGHAT and CDR2 is FQNNGV. V was trimmed by 1 base and J by 0 bases, leaving 10 bases between them. The CDR3 region has the DNA TGTGCCAGCAGCTTAGGGGGGGCCAGCTCCTACAATGAGCAGTTCTTC. Its protein is CASSLGGASSYNEQFF.

CDR3 coding DNA: TGCGCCAGCAGCCCAGAGCTAGGGTACAGGGTTGATGGCTACACCTTC. Its translation is CASSPELGYRVDGYTF. This chain uses TRBV4-1 with TRBJ1-2; D perhaps matches TRBD1 (6 bases). Germline CDR1 MGHRA, CDR2 YSYEKL. The CDR3 spans 16 residues. Trimming pared 4 bases from V and 6 bases from J, leaving 21 bases between.

The chain joins TRBV10-3 to TRBJ1-3; a possible D gene is TRBD1 (5 bases). Germline V CDR1 and CDR2: ENHRY, SYGVKD. Between the trimmed V and J ends, which lost 6 bases and 2 bases, there was a span of 17 bases. The CDR3 contains 16 residues. The CDR3 region has the DNA TGTGCCATCAGGGGACTGAAAGAAATGGCTGGAAACACCATATATTTT. It codes for CAIRGLKEMAGNTIYF.

V and J are TRBV7-2 and TRBJ2-3; D is perhaps TRBD2 (5 bases). CDR1 is SGHTA, CDR2 FQGNSA, per germline. With 1 base removed from V and 3 bases from J, the gap between germline ends came to 14 bases. This CDR3 has 16 amino acids. The CDR3 loop reads CASSLGLALRTDTQYF. DNA of the CDR3: TGTGCCAGCAGCTTAGGGCTAGCTCTCAGGACAGATACGCAGTATTTT. The whole variable domain, remainder taken from reference TRBV7-2 and TRBJ2-3, is GAGVSQSPSNKVTEKGKDVELRCDPISGHTALYWYRQSLGQGLEFLIYFQGNSAPDKSGLPSDRFSAERTGGSVSTLTIQRTQQEDSAVYLCASSLGLALRTDTQYFGPGTRLTVL.

To note about this clone: At one end, the junction sequence differs from germline, possibly due to a read error. The rearrangement joins TRBV7-7 to TRBJ1-6; no firm D call. The germline gives CDR1 SSHAT, CDR2 FNYEAQ (reference sequence). This CDR3 spans 15 amino acids. In DNA form, the CDR3 reads TGTGCTAGCAGCTTAACAGACTCCTATAATTCACCCCTCCACTTT. It yields the protein CASSLTDSYNSPLHF.

This chain joins TRBV9 and TRBJ1-2; maybe TRBD1 (5 bases). Trimming pared 4 bases from V and 8 bases from J, leaving 15 bases between. The germline gives CDR1 SGDLS, CDR2 YYNGEE. The CDR3 is made up of 13 amino acids. DNA for the CDR3: TGTGCCAGCAGCCCAAGGGACCGAGAAGGCTACACCTTC. Translating it yields CASSPRDREGYTF.